This is a list of T cell receptor beta chains from one sample in a study of blood T cell repertoires in COVID-19. Generated by immunoSEQ multiplex PCR, the TCRdb table keeps only in-frame clones and is missing some. The table shows roughly 360,000 clones, with around 87% occurring only once. Specimen: PBMCs or T cells enriched from blood (not recorded which). The receptors were gathered from a man aged 30-40 years who had recovered from COVID-19. CDR3s include the opening cysteine and the closing phenylalanine or tryptophan. D genes are given only for firm matches. Size is omitted from some rows. Given values are once, few, many or a class for expanded clones.

J gene	clone size	D gene	V gene	CDR3 DNA	CDR3 protein
TRBJ1-2	-	-	TRBV30	TGTGCCTTGAGGGGGGCGGGCTACACCTTC	CALRGAGYTF
TRBJ1-2	-	-	TRBV4-1	TGCGCCAGCAGCCACCCCGGAGACTATGGCTACACCTTC	CASSHPGDYGYTF
TRBJ1-6	-	-	TRBV6-4	TGTGCCAGCAGTGGGTCCGGGAATTCACCCCTCCACTTT	CASSGSGNSPLHF
TRBJ2-1	many	TRBD1	TRBV27	TGTGCCAGCAGCACCGGGACAGGGGGCATCAATGAGCAGTTCTTC	CASSTGTGGINEQFF
TRBJ1-1	many	TRBD1	TRBV12-3/TRBV12-4	TGTGCCAGCAGTTCCTCAGGGGGCACTGAAGCTTTCTTT	CASSSSGGTEAFF
TRBJ1-5	-	-	TRBV19	TGTGCCAGTAGCCTCCCCCCTGGAGTCTTGTATCAGCCCCAGCATTTT	CASSLPPGVLYQPQHF
TRBJ2-1	few	TRBD1	TRBV6-5	TGTGCCAGCAGCGCCAGGGACAGTGAAAATGAGCAGTTCTTC	CASSARDSENEQFF
TRBJ2-7	-	TRBD1	TRBV2	TGTGCCAGCAGTCGCGGACAGGGACCCTACGAGCAGTACTTC	CASSRGQGPYEQYF
TRBJ2-2	-	-	TRBV15	TGTGCCACCAGCAGAGATTTTGGCTCCGGGGAGCTGTTTTTT	CATSRDFGSGELFF
TRBJ2-7	-	TRBD1	TRBV27	TGTGCCAGCAGTCTCTACTTTGGGTGGGGGGACAGGGGAACTTTTTGGGAGCAGTACTTC	CASSLYFGWGDRGTFWEQYF
TRBJ1-2	-	TRBD1	TRBV2	TGTGCCAGCAGAGACCTTAAGGGGGCGCTTGGCTACACCTTC	CASRDLKGALGYTF
TRBJ1-1	-	-	TRBV6-5	TGTGCCAGCAGCCTGGACAGATCCACTGAAGCTTTCTTT	CASSLDRSTEAFF
TRBJ1-2	-	TRBD1	TRBV12-3/TRBV12-4	TGTGCCAGCAGCCTAGACAGGGGCTATGGCTACACCTTC	CASSLDRGYGYTF
TRBJ2-3	-	-	TRBV7-8	TGTGCCAGCAGTGTTCGCGGCACAGATACGCAGTATTTT	CASSVRGTDTQYF
TRBJ1-3	-	-	TRBV15	TGTGCCACCAGCAGAGTCCACCATCTATCTGGAAACACCATATATTTT	CATSRVHHLSGNTIYF
TRBJ1-1	-	-	TRBV30	TGTGCCTGGAGGGATCTCCTCAGACAAGTGAACACTGAAGCTTTCTTT	CAWRDLLRQVNTEAFF
TRBJ1-2	-	-	TRBV9	TGTGCCAGCAGCGTTTCAGGGAACTATGGCTACACCTTC	CASSVSGNYGYTF
TRBJ2-1	once	TRBD1	TRBV4-3	TGCGCCAGCAGCCAAGCCGGGACAGGGTCTTACAATGAGCAGTTCTTC	CASSQAGTGSYNEQFF
TRBJ1-5	-	TRBD1	TRBV18	TGTGCCAGCTCAGACCGGGACAGCACTAACAATCAGCCCCAGCATTTT	CASSDRDSTNNQPQHF
TRBJ1-1	-	TRBD1	TRBV4-1	TGCGCCAGCAGCCAGGTAGGGGGCGCTGAAGCTTTCTTT	CASSQVGGAEAFF
TRBJ2-7	-	TRBD1	TRBV2	TGTGCCAGTAGCGCCGGGACAGCGCTCTACGAGCAGTACTTC	CASSAGTALYEQYF
TRBJ2-3	-	TRBD2	TRBV6-4	TGTGCCAGCAGTGCCCGCCCTGGACTAGCGGGGGGGCGGGCAGGTACGCAGTATTTT	CASSARPGLAGGRAGTQYF
TRBJ2-5	-	TRBD1	TRBV30	TGTGCCTGGGCCGGACAGGGGGTTTTTGTGACCCAGTACTTC	CAWAGQGVFVTQYF
TRBJ2-7	few	TRBD2	TRBV2	TGTGCCAGCAGCCGGAAAGTAGCGGGGCCAGATAGGGAGCAGTACTTC	CASSRKVAGPDREQYF
TRBJ2-7	few	-	TRBV11-2	TGTGCCAGCAGCCCACTCACTGGACAGCTCTACGAGCAGTACTTC	CASSPLTGQLYEQYF
TRBJ2-3	-	-	TRBV19	TGTGCCAGTAGTACGCTCCGGGGGACGGCAGATACGCAGTATTTT	CASSTLRGTADTQYF
TRBJ2-7	-	-	TRBV10-3	TGTGCCACCTCACAGAACTCCTACGAGCAGTACTTC	CATSQNSYEQYF
TRBJ2-2	-	-	TRBV29-1	TGCAGCGTTAGCGACCCGAACACCGGGGAGCTGTTTTTT	CSVSDPNTGELFF
TRBJ2-7	-	-	TRBV6-5	TGTGCCAGCAGGGGAGCCCCGGGGCAGTACTTC	CASRGAPGQYF
TRBJ2-2	once	-	TRBV5-1	TGCGCCAGCAGCTTGGAGCGGTCGAACACCGGGGAGCTGTTTTTT	CASSLERSNTGELFF
TRBJ2-2	-	-	TRBV7-2	TGTGCCAGCAGCTTGGAACCTCGCGGGATCGGGGAGCTGTTTTTT	CASSLEPRGIGELFF
TRBJ1-4	-	-	TRBV10-3	TGTGCCTCCCGCCCGGCGGGGAATGAAAAACTGTTTTTT	CASRPAGNEKLFF
TRBJ2-2	-	-	TRBV29-1	TGCAGCGTCAGACTGCCCAACACCGGGGAGCTGTTTTTT	CSVRLPNTGELFF
TRBJ2-3	-	-	TRBV5-5	TGTGCCAGCAGCTTGGGGGGGCCCTCTCCCACAGATACGCAGTATTTT	CASSLGGPSPTDTQYF
TRBJ1-1	-	TRBD1	TRBV5-6	TGTGCCAGCAGCCCAGGGGGCACTGAGAACACTGAAGCTTTCTTT	CASSPGGTENTEAFF
TRBJ1-2	-	-	TRBV7-9	TGTGCCAGCAGGCCGAGTTTTAGTTCCTATGGCTACACCTTC	CASRPSFSSYGYTF
TRBJ2-2	-	TRBD1	TRBV19	TGTGCCAGTAGTATAGTGGGACAGGTTGCCGGGGAGCTGTTTTTT	CASSIVGQVAGELFF
TRBJ2-7	-	TRBD2	TRBV9	TGTGCCAGCAGCACTGGACTAGACTACGAGCAGTACTTC	CASSTGLDYEQYF
TRBJ2-3	-	-	TRBV18	TGTGCCAGCTCCGAACTTGAACCCCCTAACCCCACAGATACGCAGTATTTT	CASSELEPPNPTDTQYF
TRBJ2-7	-	TRBD1	TRBV10-3	TGTGCCATCAATGTTGGACAGGGGCGCGAGCAGTACTTC	CAINVGQGREQYF
TRBJ1-1	once	-	TRBV4-3	TGCGCCAGCAGCCAAGAGGGCAGGGGGAACACTGAAGCTTTCTTT	CASSQEGRGNTEAFF
TRBJ1-4	-	TRBD1	TRBV12-3/TRBV12-4	TGTGCCAGCAGGCGGACAGGCGGAAAACTGTTTTTT	CASRRTGGKLFF
TRBJ1-1	-	TRBD1	TRBV7-9	TGTGCCAGCATAGCCGACAGGGGGCCTGAAGCTTTCTTT	CASIADRGPEAFF
TRBJ1-1	-	-	TRBV18	TGTGCCAGCTCCCGTACAGAGAACACTGAAGCTTTCTTT	CASSRTENTEAFF